Described below is a single T cell receptor (beta chain) sequence and its context. Its specificity is unknown. The authors prepared UMI-labeled TRB cDNA libraries by 5' RACE. From its re-call of the 5' RACE reads, TCRdb lists each CDR3 protein once, without DNA. The record lists nearly 110,000 distinct CDR3 sequences, of which the ten most abundant hold more than 0.35%. Cells classed as naive CD8+ T cells were CD45RO-CCR7+CD27+CD95-. These data originate in a study of CXCR3-negative and CXCR3-positive naive CD8 T cells. Overall study findings and caveats: Researchers reported similar TRBV-TRBJ usage in naive CXCR3-negative and CXCR3-positive cells, though memory differed. Naive cells with CXCR3 showed TRB CDR3s that were more hydrophobic than those in CXCR3-negative naive cells.

The CDR3 runs 14 residues. Germline lookup yields CDR1 SGHTA and CDR2 FQGNSA. The chain has TRBV7-2 and TRBJ2-1; TCRdb proposes TRBD1, but this gene call is untestable without DNA. Sequenced material: naive CXCR3+ CD8+ T cells from blood. Subset denoted: CD45RO-CCR7+CD27+CD95- naive CD8+ T cells expressing CXCR3 (TNR3+). The clonotype originates from a human donor in good health. Some clones in this sample may be carry-over from other donors' samples. The CDR3 region is CASSFSAGENEQFF.